This T cell receptor (beta chain) stems from a study of CD8 T cells in ankylosing spondylitis. Study conclusions and caveats: CD8+ cells made up the disease-linked clones, which were relatively rare in peripheral blood. As reported, disease-linked clones showed significant enrichment in matched ankylosing spondylitis synovial fluid. A TCR beta motif of about eight highly homologous variants seemed to mark ankylosing spondylitis blood. Some of these motif variants have turned up before, in reports on reactive arthritis synovial fluid and blood.

This clonotype was detected ten times or more. Its antigen is not known. V was trimmed by 6 bases and J by 8 bases, leaving 17 bases between them. The CDR3 covers 14 residues. CDR1 is MRHNA and CDR2 is SNTAGT in the germline V gene. MiXCR was run by TCRdb on the 5' RACE reads, yielding one entry per CDR3 protein. In the table there are 240,000 or so distinct CDR3 sequences, around 7.8% of which are singletons. This receptor was identified in a male donor with ankylosing spondylitis or in good health (not recorded which). The sequencing sample was made of blood, either unsorted or a sorted T cell fraction (not recorded which). The genes are TRBV6-4 and TRBJ2-1; the D gene is possibly TRBD2 (6 bases). Written as DNA, the CDR3 is TGTGCCAGCAGCCGGGACTCAGGAGGCGATGAGCAGTTCTTC. It encodes CASSRDSGGDEQFF.